These 28 T cell receptor beta chains came from one sample sequenced in a study of shared clonotypes between healthy human individuals. Generated by immunoSEQ multiplex PCR, the TCRdb table keeps only in-frame clones and is missing some. The sample has about 1.5 million clones; around 95% are singletons. Source material: naive CD4+ T cells sorted from blood. The subset denotes: CD45RA+ positively selected. The source of these receptors is a man aged 25-45 years in good health.

The rearrangement joins TRBV11-2 to TRBJ2-1, with a possible D match to TRBD2 (5 bases). The germline V and J ends were trimmed by 6 bases and 4 bases, with 19 bases remaining between them. This CDR3 is 16 amino acids long. Germline V gives CDR1 SGHAT, CDR2 FQNNGV. CDR3: CASRQKLEVLYNEQFF. DNA of the CDR3: TGTGCCAGCAGGCAAAAACTAGAGGTGCTTTACAATGAGCAGTTCTTC.

The chain employs TRBV2 and TRBJ2-7; unclear D gene. V lost 3 bases to trimming and J lost 3 bases, with 12 bases between them. CDR1 is SNHLY and CDR2 is FYNNEI in the germline V gene. This CDR3 comprises 14 residues. CDR3 nucleotides: TGTGCCAGCAGTGACTCTCCAAATTTCTACGAGCAGTACTTC. This gives the protein CASSDSPNFYEQYF.

This CDR3 reads CASSWDRGSYGYTF. The CDR3 DNA is TGTGCCAGCAGTTGGGACAGGGGATCCTATGGCTACACCTTC. This sequence joins TRBV28 and TRBJ1-2; the match to TRBD1 covers 10 bases. Trimming removed 4 bases from V and 4 bases from J; junction bases left unmatched: 3. The CDR3 has 14 amino acids. The V gene's germline CDR1 is MDHEN and CDR2 SYDVKM.

This chain uses TRBV5-1 with TRBJ2-1; 12 bases map to TRBD2. J gave up 0 bases and V 4 bases, and 5 bases lay outside the gene matches. This CDR3 region has 17 residues. CDR1 is SGHRS, CDR2 YFSETQ, per germline. This CDR3 is CASSRLAGVGSYNEQFF. The CDR3 coding sequence is TGCGCCAGCAGCCGACTAGCGGGAGTAGGCTCCTACAATGAGCAGTTCTTC.

V is TRBV7-3 and J is TRBJ2-1, with 8 bases fitting TRBD2. The germline gives CDR1 SGHTA, CDR2 FQGTGA. The V segment lost 7 bases and the J segment 8 bases; nucleotides outside the gene matches: 13. The CDR3 is made up of 15 amino acids. CDR3 nucleotide sequence: TGTGCCAGCAACCCGGGAGCGGGAGATCTTGATGAGCAGTTCTTC. Its translation: CASNPGAGDLDEQFF.

The chain couples TRBV30 to TRBJ1-5; tentatively, D is TRBD1 (5 bases). The germline V and J ends were trimmed by 4 bases and 6 bases, with 13 bases remaining between them. Germline values: CDR1 GTSNPN, CDR2 SVGIG (reference sequence). This CDR3 spans 13 amino acids. The CDR3 region is CAWKDPRGQPQHF. The CDR3 bases are TGTGCCTGGAAGGACCCGAGGGGTCAGCCCCAGCATTTT.

The genes are TRBV27 and TRBJ2-1; D may be TRBD1 or TRBD2 (7 bases each). Trimming removed 3 bases from V and 5 bases from J, with 11 bases in between. CDR3 size: 14 residues. CDR1 and CDR2 from the germline V gene are MNHEY and SMNVEV (reference sequence). The CDR3 coding sequence is TGTGCCAGCAGTTTCAGGGGGGGTCACAATGAGCAGTTCTTC. This encodes CASSFRGGHNEQFF.

This chain joins TRBV6-5 and TRBJ2-7; TRBD2 aligns across 7 bases. Per germline, CDR1 MNHEY and CDR2 SVGAGI. With 7 bases clipped from V and 4 bases from J, the junction kept 13 bases outside the gene matches. There are 15 residues in the CDR3. CDR3 protein: CASIAGRGPLYEQYF. The DNA for the CDR3 is TGTGCCAGCATTGCGGGGAGGGGTCCCCTTTACGAGCAGTACTTC.

The J gene is TRBJ2-5, the V gene TRBV5-1; maybe TRBD1 (6 bases). Trimming pared 3 bases from V and 2 bases from J, leaving 11 bases between. Per germline, CDR1 SGHRS and CDR2 YFSETQ. There are 14 residues in the CDR3. The CDR3 sequence: CASSSTGSQETQYF. The CDR3 bases are TGCGCCAGCAGCTCCACAGGGTCACAAGAGACCCAGTACTTC.

The rearrangement links TRBV5-1 to TRBJ1-5, with D perhaps TRBD1 (6 bases). Germline V lookup: CDR1 SGHRS, CDR2 YFSETQ. V dropped 4 bases and J dropped 3 bases, with 14 bases sitting between them. The length of the CDR3 is 15 residues. DNA for the CDR3: TGCGCCAGCAGCCTCGGGGGCGGTTACAATCAGCCCCAGCATTTT. Translating it yields CASSLGGGYNQPQHF.

This clone was recorded a few times. The chain is built from TRBV9 and TRBJ2-5, with D perhaps given as TRBD1 or TRBD2 (6 bases each). This CDR3 contains 15 residues. From germline, CDR1 is SGDLS and CDR2 YYNGEE. Trimming removed 1 base from V and 2 bases from J, with 12 bases in between. CDR3 coding DNA: TGTGCCAGCAGCGTACGGGGGCTTGCTCAAGAGACCCAGTACTTC. This codes for CASSVRGLAQETQYF.

Details on this clone: Other DNA sequences in the same sample also yield this CDR3. The rearrangement uses TRBV5-1 and TRBJ1-2; 8 nucleotides line up with TRBD1. Germline loops: CDR1 SGHRS, CDR2 YFSETQ. The CDR3 runs 15 residues. The ends lost 4 bases at V and 0 bases at J; junction bases unmatched: 5. The CDR3 bases are TGCGCCAGCAGCCCTGGACAGGGAGCTAACTATGGCTACACCTTC. Its protein is CASSPGQGANYGYTF.

This rearrangement joins TRBV7-6 to TRBJ2-7, with 10 positions matching TRBD2. Germline V gene data show CDR1 as SGHVS and CDR2 as FNYEAQ. V gave up 5 bases and J gave up 6 bases; unmatched junction bases: 7. This CDR3 comprises 14 residues. The CDR3 is CASSAASGSGEQYF. The CDR3, as DNA: TGTGCCAGCAGCGCGGCTAGCGGGAGTGGCGAGCAGTACTTC.

The chain joins TRBV7-2 to TRBJ2-1; no clear D gene. V lost 5 bases, J lost 4 bases, and 6 bases lay in between. The CDR3 runs to 12 residues. Germline V lookup: CDR1 SGHTA, CDR2 FQGNSA. Written as DNA, the CDR3 is TGTGCCAGCAGCCGACCTTACAATGAGCAGTTCTTC. The encoded protein is CASSRPYNEQFF.

J is TRBJ2-7 and V is TRBV28; TRBD2 is a possible D gene (5 bases). The CDR3 contains 14 residues. Germline V gene sequence: CDR1 MDHEN, CDR2 SYDVKM. V was pared by 4 bases and J by 2 bases, with 12 bases between. Written as DNA, the CDR3 is TGTGCCAGCAGTTGGACGGGGTCCACCTACGAGCAGTACTTC. Amino acids: CASSWTGSTYEQYF.

This rearrangement joins TRBV15 to TRBJ2-1, with 10 bases lining up with TRBD2. The J segment lost 5 bases and the V segment lost 2 bases, leaving 3 bases of the junction unmatched. Looked up from germline, CDR1 is LNHNV and CDR2 is YYDKDF (reference sequence). CDR3 length equals 15 residues. The CDR3 DNA reads as TGTGCCACCAGCAGACCGGGACTAGCGAACAATGAGCAGTTCTTC. Its protein product is CATSRPGLANNEQFF. Supplemented by reference TRBV15 and TRBJ2-1, the full variable domain reads DAMVIQNPRYQVTQFGKPVTLSCSQTLNHNVMYWYQQKSSQAPKLLFHYYDKDFNNEADTPDNFQSRRPNTSFCFLDIRSPGLGDTAMYLCATSRPGLANNEQFFGPGTRLTVL.

The chain has TRBV4-3 and TRBJ2-1; no reliable D call. There are 14 residues in the CDR3. Germline-derived CDR1 and CDR2 are LGHNA and YSLEER. The germline V and J ends were trimmed by 1 base and 2 bases, with 6 bases remaining between them. The CDR3 bases are TGCGCCAGCAGCCAAGGGCTTCCCTACAATGAGCAGTTCTTC. It codes for CASSQGLPYNEQFF.

The chain has TRBV5-1 and TRBJ2-1, with D unresolved. This CDR3 has 14 residues. Looked up from germline, CDR1 is SGHRS and CDR2 is YFSETQ. Trimming pared 0 bases from V and 14 bases from J, leaving 18 bases between. The CDR3 coding sequence is TGCGCCAGCAGCTTGGCCGACTCGGAGAACTCGAAGTTCTTC. This gives the protein CASSLADSENSKFF.

The chain is built from TRBV7-8 and TRBJ2-5, with D possibly matching TRBD1 (6 bases). Between the trimmed V and J ends, which lost 4 bases and 7 bases, there was a span of 16 bases. Looked up from germline, CDR1 is SGHVS and CDR2 is FQNEAQ. The CDR3 runs 14 residues. The CDR3, as DNA: TGTGCCAGCAGCTCCGACTTGGGGGCGGGGACCCAGTACTTC. Its protein is CASSSDLGAGTQYF.

The rearrangement uses TRBV29-1 and TRBJ2-4; TRBD2 might be the D (6 bases). The germline V gene has CDR1 SQVTM and CDR2 ANQGSEA. Trimming left V 4 bases short and J 6 bases short, with 7 bases between. This CDR3 has 11 amino acids. DNA for the CDR3: TGCAGCGTTGGGGGAGGAAACATTCAGTACTTC. Translation: CSVGGGNIQYF. Together with reference TRBV29-1 and TRBJ2-4, the CDR3 gives the full variable domain: SAVISQKPSRDICQRGTSLTIQCQVDSQVTMMFWYRQQPGQSLTLIATANQGSEATYESGFVIDKFPISRPNLTFSTLTVSNMSPEDSSIYLCSVGGGNIQYFGAGTRLSVL.

The V gene is TRBV27, the J gene TRBJ1-2; the match to TRBD1 covers 12 bases. The J segment lost 8 bases and the V segment lost 2 bases, leaving 6 bases of the junction unmatched. CDR3 size: 15 residues. Germline CDR1 MNHEY, CDR2 SMNVEV (reference sequence). In DNA form, the CDR3 reads TGTGCCAGCAGTTTAGTGGGACAGGGGGCTTCGGGCTACACCTTC. This sequence encodes CASSLVGQGASGYTF.

The chain has TRBV5-6 and TRBJ2-3; 8 nucleotides match TRBD1. CDR1 and CDR2 (germline): SGHDT, YYEEEE. This CDR3 contains 15 residues. V lost 1 base, J lost 4 bases, and 5 bases stayed unmatched. The CDR3 nucleotides read TGTGCCAGCAGCTTGCTCCCGGACAGGGCAGATACGCAGTATTTT. It translates to CASSLLPDRADTQYF. Filled out from reference TRBV5-6 and TRBJ2-3, the complete variable domain reads DAGVTQSPTHLIKTRGQQVTLRCSPKSGHDTVSWYQQALGQGPQFIFQYYEEEERQRGNFPDRFSGHQFPNYSSELNVNALLLGDSALYLCASSLLPDRADTQYFGPGTRLTVL.

This clone appeared once. The junction shows a germline mismatch at one end, possibly a read error. The gene calls are TRBV7-7 and TRBJ2-5; 10 bases are shared with TRBD2. The CDR3 contains 13 residues. Germline CDR1 reads SSHAT; CDR2 reads FNYEAQ (reference sequence). CDR3 loop: CASSPGLAETQYF. The CDR3 nucleotides read TGTGCTAGCAGTCCGGGACTAGCGGAGACCCAGTACTTC.

On this clone itself: Different DNA sequences within this sample yield the same CDR3. The chain links TRBV5-1 to TRBJ2-3; no reliable D call. The ends were cut back, 3 bases at V and 0 bases at J, with 5 bases in the middle. This CDR3 comprises 13 residues. From germline, CDR1 is SGHRS and CDR2 YFSETQ. The CDR3 nucleotides are TGCGCCAGCAGCTCGTCTAGCACAGATACGCAGTATTTT. Residues: CASSSSSTDTQYF.

This chain uses TRBV7-2 with TRBJ1-1; D unresolved. The ends were cut back, 0 bases at V and 1 base at J, with 9 bases in the middle. CDR1 is SGHTA, CDR2 FQGNSA, per germline. This CDR3 is built from 15 residues. CDR3 amino acids: CASSLAIVPNTEAFF. Written as DNA, the CDR3 is TGTGCCAGCAGCTTAGCTATCGTCCCGAACACTGAAGCTTTCTTT.

The CDR3 DNA reads TGTGCCAGCAGCTTACTTTTGGGGGCGCGGGTTAAAAGTTCTGGAAACACCATATATTTT. Its protein product is CASSLLLGARVKSSGNTIYF. The V gene is TRBV13, the J gene TRBJ1-3, with D possibly being TRBD1 (6 bases). The ends were cut back, 2 bases at V and 1 base at J, with 24 bases in the middle. Germline V lookup: CDR1 PRHDT, CDR2 FYEKMQ (reference sequence). The CDR3 runs to 20 residues. Full variable domain (outside the CDR3, taken from reference TRBV13 and TRBJ1-3): AAGVIQSPRHLIKEKRETATLKCYPIPRHDTVYWYQQGPGQDPQFLISFYEKMQSDKGSIPDRFSAQQFSDYHSELNMSSLELGDSALYFCASSLLLGARVKSSGNTIYFGEGSWLTVV.

The chain employs TRBV2 and TRBJ2-1, with 14 bases that match TRBD2. The V gene end was trimmed by 4 bases and the J gene end by 0 bases; junction bases not matched to a gene: 8. This CDR3 is 19 amino acids long. Germline V lookup: CDR1 SNHLY, CDR2 FYNNEI. CDR3 protein: CASSGGLAGVMSSYNEQFF. The CDR3 bases are TGTGCCAGCAGTGGGGGACTAGCGGGAGTTATGAGCTCCTACAATGAGCAGTTCTTC.

The chain couples TRBV18 to TRBJ1-2; possible D gene TRBD1, 5 bases. CDR3 size: 14 residues. Germline CDR1 is KGHSH and CDR2 is LQKENI. Trimming took off 3 bases at V and 2 bases at J, with 10 bases between the two ends. DNA for the CDR3: TGTGCCAGCTCACCCTCTGGGGGAAACTATGGCTACACCTTC. Translation gives CASSPSGGNYGYTF.